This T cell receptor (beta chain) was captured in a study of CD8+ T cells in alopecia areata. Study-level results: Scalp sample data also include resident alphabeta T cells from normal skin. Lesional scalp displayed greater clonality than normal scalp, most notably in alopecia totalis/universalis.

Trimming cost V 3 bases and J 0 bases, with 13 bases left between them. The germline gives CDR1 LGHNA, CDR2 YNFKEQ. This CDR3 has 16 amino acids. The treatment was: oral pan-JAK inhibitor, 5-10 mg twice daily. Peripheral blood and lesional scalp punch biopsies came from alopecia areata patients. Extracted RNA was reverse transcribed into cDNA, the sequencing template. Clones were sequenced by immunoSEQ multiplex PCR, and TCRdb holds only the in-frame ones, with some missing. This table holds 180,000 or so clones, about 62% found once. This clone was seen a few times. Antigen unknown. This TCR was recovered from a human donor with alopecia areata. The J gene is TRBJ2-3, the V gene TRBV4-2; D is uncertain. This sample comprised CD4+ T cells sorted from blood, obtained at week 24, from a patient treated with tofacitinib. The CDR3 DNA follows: TGTGCCAGCAGCCAGCCAACTAAGTCTAGCACAGATACGCAGTATTTT. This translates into CASSQPTKSSTDTQYF.